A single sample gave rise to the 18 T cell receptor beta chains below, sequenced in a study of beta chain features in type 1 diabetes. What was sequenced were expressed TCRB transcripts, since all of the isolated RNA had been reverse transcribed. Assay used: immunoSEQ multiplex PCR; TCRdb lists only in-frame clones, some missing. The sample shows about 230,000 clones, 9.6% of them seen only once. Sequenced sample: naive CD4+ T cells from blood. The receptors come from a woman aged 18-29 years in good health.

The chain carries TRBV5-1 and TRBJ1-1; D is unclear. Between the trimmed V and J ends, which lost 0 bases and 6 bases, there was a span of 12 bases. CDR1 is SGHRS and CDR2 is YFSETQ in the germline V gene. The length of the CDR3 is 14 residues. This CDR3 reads CASSLAEGRAEAFF. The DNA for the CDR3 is TGCGCCAGCAGCTTGGCGGAGGGTAGAGCTGAAGCTTTCTTT.

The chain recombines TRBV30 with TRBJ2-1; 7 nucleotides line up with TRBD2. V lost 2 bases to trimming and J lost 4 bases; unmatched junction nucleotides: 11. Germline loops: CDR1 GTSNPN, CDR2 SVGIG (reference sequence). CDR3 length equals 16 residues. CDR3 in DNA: TGTGCCTGGAGTAAAACCTTAGCGGGCGCGTACAATGAGCAGTTCTTC. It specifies CAWSKTLAGAYNEQFF.

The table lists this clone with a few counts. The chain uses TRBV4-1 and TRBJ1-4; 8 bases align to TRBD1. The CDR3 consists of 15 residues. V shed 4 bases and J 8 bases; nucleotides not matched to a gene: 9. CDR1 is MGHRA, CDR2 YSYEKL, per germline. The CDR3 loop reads CASSPTGTGVEKLFF. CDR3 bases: TGCGCCAGCAGCCCCACGGGGACAGGTGTCGAAAAACTGTTTTTT.

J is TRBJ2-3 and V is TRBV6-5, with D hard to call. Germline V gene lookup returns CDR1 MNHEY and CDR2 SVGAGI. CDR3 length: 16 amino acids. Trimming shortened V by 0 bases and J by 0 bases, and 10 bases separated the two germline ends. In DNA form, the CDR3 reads TGTGCCAGCAGTTACTCTGCGGTTCCCAGCACAGATACGCAGTATTTT. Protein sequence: CASSYSAVPSTDTQYF.

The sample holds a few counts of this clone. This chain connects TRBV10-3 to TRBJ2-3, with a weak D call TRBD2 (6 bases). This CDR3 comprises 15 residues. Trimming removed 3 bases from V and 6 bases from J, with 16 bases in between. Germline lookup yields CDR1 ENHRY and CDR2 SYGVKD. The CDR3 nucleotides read TGTGCCATCAGTGAAGGAACGGGGGTGATTGATACGCAGTATTTT. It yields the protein CAISEGTGVIDTQYF.

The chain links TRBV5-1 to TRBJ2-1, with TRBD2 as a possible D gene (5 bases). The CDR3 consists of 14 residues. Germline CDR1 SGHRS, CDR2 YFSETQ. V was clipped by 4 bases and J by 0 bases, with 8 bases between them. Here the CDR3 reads CASSVGSSYNEQFF. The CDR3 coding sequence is TGCGCCAGCAGCGTAGGGAGCTCCTACAATGAGCAGTTCTTC.

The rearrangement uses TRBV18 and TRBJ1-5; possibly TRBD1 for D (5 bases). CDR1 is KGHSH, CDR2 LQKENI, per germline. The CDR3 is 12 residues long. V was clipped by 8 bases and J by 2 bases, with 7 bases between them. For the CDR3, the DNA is TGTGCCAGCCAGGGTGGCAATCAGCCCCAGCATTTT. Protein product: CASQGGNQPQHF.

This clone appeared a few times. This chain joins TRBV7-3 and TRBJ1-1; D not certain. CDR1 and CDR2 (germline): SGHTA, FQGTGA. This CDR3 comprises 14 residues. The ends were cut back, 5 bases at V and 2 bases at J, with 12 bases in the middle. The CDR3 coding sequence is TGTGCCAGCAGCCCCACTGCAGGTAACACTGAAGCTTTCTTT. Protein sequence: CASSPTAGNTEAFF.

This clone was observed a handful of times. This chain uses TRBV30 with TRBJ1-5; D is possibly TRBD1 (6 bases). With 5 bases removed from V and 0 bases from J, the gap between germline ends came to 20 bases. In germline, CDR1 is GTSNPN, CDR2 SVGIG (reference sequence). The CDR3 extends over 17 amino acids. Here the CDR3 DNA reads TGTGCCTGGCAACCCAGGACAGATTCTTATAGCAATCAGCCCCAGCATTTT. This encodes CAWQPRTDSYSNQPQHF.

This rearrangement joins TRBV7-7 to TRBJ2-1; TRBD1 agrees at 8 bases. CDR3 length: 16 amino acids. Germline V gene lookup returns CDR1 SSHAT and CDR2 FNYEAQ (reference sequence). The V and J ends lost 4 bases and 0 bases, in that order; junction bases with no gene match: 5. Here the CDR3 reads CASSSGTGSSYNEQFF. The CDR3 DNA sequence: TGTGCCAGCAGCTCCGGGACAGGCAGCTCCTACAATGAGCAGTTCTTC.

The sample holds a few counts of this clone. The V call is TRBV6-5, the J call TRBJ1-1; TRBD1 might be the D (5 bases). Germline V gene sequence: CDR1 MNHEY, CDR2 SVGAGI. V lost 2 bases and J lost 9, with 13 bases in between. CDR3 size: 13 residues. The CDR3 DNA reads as TGTGCCAGCAGTTACAACACAGGTGTCCAAGCTTTCTTT. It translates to CASSYNTGVQAFF.

The CDR3 coding sequence is TGTGCCTGGACACTTGGGACTAGCGGGGGCGGGACAGATACGCAGTATTTT. This encodes CAWTLGTSGGGTDTQYF. V gene TRBV30 combines with J gene TRBJ2-3; TRBD2 aligns across 14 bases. This CDR3 spans 17 amino acids. The ends lost 4 bases at V and 3 bases at J; junction bases unmatched: 9. CDR1 and CDR2 (germline): GTSNPN, SVGIG (reference sequence).

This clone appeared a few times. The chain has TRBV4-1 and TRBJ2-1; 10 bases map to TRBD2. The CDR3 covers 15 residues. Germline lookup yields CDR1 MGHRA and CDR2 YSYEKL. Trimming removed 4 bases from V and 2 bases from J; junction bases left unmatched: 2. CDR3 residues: CASSLAGGPYNEQFF. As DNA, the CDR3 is TGCGCCAGCAGCCTAGCGGGGGGCCCCTACAATGAGCAGTTCTTC.

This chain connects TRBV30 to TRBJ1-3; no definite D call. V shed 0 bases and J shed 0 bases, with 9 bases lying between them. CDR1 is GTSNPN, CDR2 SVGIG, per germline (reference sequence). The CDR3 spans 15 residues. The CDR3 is CAWSVGVSSGNTIYF. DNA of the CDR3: TGTGCCTGGAGTGTAGGAGTTTCCTCTGGAAACACCATATATTTT.

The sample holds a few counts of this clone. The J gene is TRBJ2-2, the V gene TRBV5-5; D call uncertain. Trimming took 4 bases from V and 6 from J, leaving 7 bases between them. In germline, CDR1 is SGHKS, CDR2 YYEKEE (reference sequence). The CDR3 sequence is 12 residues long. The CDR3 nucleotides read TGTGCCAGCAGCCCGGTGTCCGGGGAGCTGTTTTTT. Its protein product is CASSPVSGELFF.

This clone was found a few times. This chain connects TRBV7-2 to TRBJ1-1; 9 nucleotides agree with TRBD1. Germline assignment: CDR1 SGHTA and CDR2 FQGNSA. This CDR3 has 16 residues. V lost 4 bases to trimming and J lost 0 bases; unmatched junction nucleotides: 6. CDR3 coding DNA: TGTGCCAGCAGCTCCCGAAGGACAGGGGTGAACACTGAAGCTTTCTTT. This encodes CASSSRRTGVNTEAFF.

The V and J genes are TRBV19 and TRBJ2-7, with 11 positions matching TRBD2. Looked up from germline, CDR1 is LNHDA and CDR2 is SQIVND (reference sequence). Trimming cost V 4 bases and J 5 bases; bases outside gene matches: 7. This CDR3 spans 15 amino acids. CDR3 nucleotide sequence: TGTGCCAGTAGTAAAATAGCGGGAGGGCCTCACGAGCAGTACTTC. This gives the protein CASSKIAGGPHEQYF. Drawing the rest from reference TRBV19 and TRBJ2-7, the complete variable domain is DGGITQSPKYLFRKEGQNVTLSCEQNLNHDAMYWYRQDPGQGLRLIYYSQIVNDFQKGDIAEGYSVSREKKESFPLTVTSAQKNPTAFYLCASSKIAGGPHEQYFGPGTRLTVT.

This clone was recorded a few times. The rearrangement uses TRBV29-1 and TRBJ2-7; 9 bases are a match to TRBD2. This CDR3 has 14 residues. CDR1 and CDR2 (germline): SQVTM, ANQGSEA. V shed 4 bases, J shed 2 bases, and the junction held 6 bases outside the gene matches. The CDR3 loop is CSVAQTSGPYEQYF. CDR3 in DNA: TGCAGCGTTGCCCAGACTAGCGGTCCCTACGAGCAGTACTTC.